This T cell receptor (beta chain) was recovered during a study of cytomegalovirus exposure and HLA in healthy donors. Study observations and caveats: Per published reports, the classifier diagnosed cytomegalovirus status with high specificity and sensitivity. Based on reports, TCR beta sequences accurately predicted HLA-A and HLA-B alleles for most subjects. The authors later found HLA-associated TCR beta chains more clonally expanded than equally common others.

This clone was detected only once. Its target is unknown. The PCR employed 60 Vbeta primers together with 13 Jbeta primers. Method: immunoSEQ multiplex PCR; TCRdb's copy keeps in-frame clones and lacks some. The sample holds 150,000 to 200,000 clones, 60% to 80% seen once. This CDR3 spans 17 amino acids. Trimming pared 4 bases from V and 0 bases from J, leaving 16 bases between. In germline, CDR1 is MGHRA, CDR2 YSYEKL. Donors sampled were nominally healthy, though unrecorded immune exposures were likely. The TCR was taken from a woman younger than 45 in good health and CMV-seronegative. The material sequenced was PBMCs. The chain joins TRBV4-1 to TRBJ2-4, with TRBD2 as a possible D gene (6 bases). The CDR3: CASSPYGGGLAKNIQYF. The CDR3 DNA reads TGCGCCAGCAGCCCATACGGGGGTGGGCTAGCCAAAAACATTCAGTACTTC.